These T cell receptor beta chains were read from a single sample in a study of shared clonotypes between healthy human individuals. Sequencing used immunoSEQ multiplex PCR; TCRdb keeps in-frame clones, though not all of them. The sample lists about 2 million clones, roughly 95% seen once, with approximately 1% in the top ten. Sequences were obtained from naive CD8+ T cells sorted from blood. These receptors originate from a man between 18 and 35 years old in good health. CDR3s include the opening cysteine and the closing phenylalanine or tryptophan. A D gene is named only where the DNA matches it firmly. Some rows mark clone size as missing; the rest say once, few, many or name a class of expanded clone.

TGTGCCAGCAGTTTATGGCGCGGGGGGTTCACAGATACGCAGTATTTT CASSLWRGGFTDTQYF . TRBJ2-3 TRBV27 TRBD2
TGTGCCTGGAGTGTACTCCGACTGGGGGGATCCTATGGGCAAGAGACCCAGTACTTC CAWSVLRLGGSYGQETQYF . TRBJ2-5 TRBV30 .
TGTGCCAGCAGCCTACCGGGACCATTCACCGGGGAGCTGTTTTTT CASSLPGPFTGELFF . TRBJ2-2 TRBV6-1 .
TGTGCCAGCAGCTTAGCGGCTTTTATGGGAGCTTGGACCACTGAAGCTTTCTTT CASSLAAFMGAWTTEAFF . TRBJ1-1 TRBV7-9 .
TGCGCCAGCAGCCAAGAAGATTGGCGGGGAAGCAATGAGCAGTTCTTC CASSQEDWRGSNEQFF . TRBJ2-1 TRBV4-1 .
TGTGCCAGCCGAGACTCGGGGGACTACGAGCAGTACTTC CASRDSGDYEQYF . TRBJ2-7 TRBV28 .
TGTGCCAGCAGTTCCTCCGTAACTAACTATGGCTACACCTTC CASSSSVTNYGYTF . TRBJ1-2 TRBV27 .
TGTGCCAGCAGGCCCGGGACAGGGGTTCTCCCCCTCCACTTT CASRPGTGVLPLHF once TRBJ1-6 TRBV27 TRBD1
TGCAGCGTTGACGGGGTGAGCGGGGAGCTGTTTTTT CSVDGVSGELFF . TRBJ2-2 TRBV29-1 .
TGCGCCAGCAGCCAAGGGCAGGGAGGCGCCGGGGAGCTGTTTTTT CASSQGQGGAGELFF . TRBJ2-2 TRBV4-1 .
TGTGCCAGCAGCTCCGTACTGAGCTCCTACAATGAGCAGTTCTTC CASSSVLSSYNEQFF . TRBJ2-1 TRBV7-2 .
TGTGCCGGACGAACAGCGGGGGAGCAGTTCTTC CAGRTAGEQFF . TRBJ2-1 TRBV6-6 TRBD2
TGTGCCAGCAGTGTCATCGAGGGGAGGAATGAGCAGTTCTTC CASSVIEGRNEQFF . TRBJ2-1 TRBV6-1 .
TGTGCCAGCAGCCAAGATCCTTCCTCGACAGGGGGGATTGAAAAACTGTTTTTT CASSQDPSSTGGIEKLFF . TRBJ1-4 TRBV14 TRBD1
TGTGCCAGCAGTGGGGGGGAAGCCTATGGCTACACCTTC CASSGGEAYGYTF . TRBJ1-2 TRBV2 .
TGTGCCAGCAGTTCCCAACAGGAAAGCCCAACCTATTACGAGCAGTACTTC CASSSQQESPTYYEQYF once TRBJ2-7 TRBV27 .
TGTGCCAGCAGTTCCACAACTTTGGAGCAACAAGCCTACGAGCAGTACTTC CASSSTTLEQQAYEQYF . TRBJ2-7 TRBV13 .
TGTGCCAGCAGTTCCCCTCGGCTAGCGGGGGAGGAGACCCAGTACTTC CASSSPRLAGEETQYF . TRBJ2-5 TRBV28 TRBD2
TGTGCCAGCAGTTACTCTTCGGCAACTGGAGACACCATATATTTT CASSYSSATGDTIYF . TRBJ1-3 TRBV6-6 .
TGTGCTAGTGGTTTTGGTAGCAGCTCCTACGAGCAGTACTTC CASGFGSSSYEQYF . TRBJ2-7 TRBV12-5 .
TGTGCCAGCAGTCCCGACAGGGGAGACTACAATGAGCAGTTCTTC CASSPDRGDYNEQFF . TRBJ2-1 TRBV6-6 TRBD1
TGTGCCAGCAGCTTGGGGGGAATCTGGCGCACTGAAGCTTTCTTT CASSLGGIWRTEAFF . TRBJ1-1 TRBV5-5 .
TGTGCCAGCAGTTTTGGCGGGAGTGAGAACGAGCAGTACTTC CASSFGGSENEQYF . TRBJ2-7 TRBV27 TRBD2
TGCGCCAGCAGCTTGCTTCGGACAGGCTACGAGCAGTACTTC CASSLLRTGYEQYF . TRBJ2-7 TRBV5-1 TRBD1
TGTGCCAGCAGCTTAGCGGTTACCGGACGGACGAACACTGAAGCTTTCTTT CASSLAVTGRTNTEAFF . TRBJ1-1 TRBV7-8 .
TGTGCCAGCAGCTACCAGGACGGACTAGCGGGGGCCTACACAGATACGCAGTATTTT CASSYQDGLAGAYTDTQYF . TRBJ2-3 TRBV11-2 TRBD2
TGTGCCAGCAGCCCGTATACTAGCGGGGGGCCGGAATACTTC CASSPYTSGGPEYF . TRBJ2-5 TRBV5-4 TRBD2
TGTGCCAGCAGTGAGGGCAGTGATTCCTACAATGAGCAGTTCTTC CASSEGSDSYNEQFF few TRBJ2-1 TRBV2 .
TGTGCCAGCAGCTTAACAGGAGGCTCCTATAATTCACCCCTCCACTTT CASSLTGGSYNSPLHF once TRBJ1-6 TRBV7-8 .
TGTGCCAGCAGCGTAGATGACTGGAGGGTAGACGAGCAGTACTTC CASSVDDWRVDEQYF . TRBJ2-7 TRBV9 .
TGTGCCAGCAGTTTCCCGGGAAGCTCCTACGAGCAGTACTTC CASSFPGSSYEQYF . TRBJ2-7 TRBV28 .
TGTGCCAGCAGCTTAGGCAGCTGGGAAAGGTACGAGCAGTACTTC CASSLGSWERYEQYF once TRBJ2-7 TRBV7-6 .
TGTGCTAGCAGGCCCCACCCCGACGCAACTAATGAAAAACTGTTTTTT CASRPHPDATNEKLFF . TRBJ1-4 TRBV7-7 .
TGTGCCAGCAGTTACTCGGGGGAGGCGGTTGATGAGCAGTTCTTC CASSYSGEAVDEQFF . TRBJ2-1 TRBV6-5 .
TGTGCCAGCAGTGGCCGACAGGGTGTAAACTATGGCTACACCTTC CASSGRQGVNYGYTF . TRBJ1-2 TRBV2 TRBD1
TGTGCCAGCAGCTTACAAACTAGCGGGAGAGAGACCCAGTACTTC CASSLQTSGRETQYF . TRBJ2-5 TRBV11-2 TRBD2
TGTGCCAGCAGTCCCGAGACAGGTGGGATCTATAATTCACCCCTCCACTTT CASSPETGGIYNSPLHF once TRBJ1-6 TRBV28 .
TGTGCCAGCAGCGTAGAACCGGGAGGGGAGCAGTACTTC CASSVEPGGEQYF . TRBJ2-7 TRBV9 TRBD2
TGCAGCGTTGAAGATCTGGACAACGATCCTGGGGCCAACGTCCTGACTTTC CSVEDLDNDPGANVLTF . TRBJ2-6 TRBV29-1 .
TGTGCCAGCAGTGAATCGCCCAGTTTCTCCTATGGCTACACCTTC CASSESPSFSYGYTF . TRBJ1-2 TRBV6-1 .
TGTGCCAGCAGTTGGGTGGGGGGAAATCAGCCCCAGCATTTT CASSWVGGNQPQHF . TRBJ1-5 TRBV27 .
TGTGCCAGCAGTGGACTAGCGGCCTACAATGAGCAGTTCTTC CASSGLAAYNEQFF . TRBJ2-1 TRBV2 TRBD2
TGTGCCAGCAGTTACTCCACTGGCTATGAGTACTTC CASSYSTGYEYF . TRBJ2-7 TRBV6-5 .
TGTGCCAGCAGTTTGGGACAGAAAACTGAAGCTTTCTTT CASSLGQKTEAFF . TRBJ1-1 TRBV28 TRBD1
TGTGCTAGTGGTTTGGTACGCGGGGGGGCCCGTGATGAGCAGTTCTTC CASGLVRGGARDEQFF . TRBJ2-1 TRBV12-5 TRBD2
TGTGCTAGCAGCTTAGCGAATTCGGGACAGGGTTACTACGAGCAGTACTTC CASSLANSGQGYYEQYF . TRBJ2-7 TRBV7-7 TRBD1